What follows is one T cell receptor (beta chain) and its context. What it binds is unknown. This CDR3 has 15 residues. With 5 bases clipped from V and 7 bases from J, the junction kept 11 bases outside the gene matches. The V gene's germline CDR1 is SGHVS and CDR2 FNYEAQ. Produced via immunoSEQ multiplex PCR; TCRdb's table is partial and in-frame only. The data show around 2.1 million clones, roughly 91% seen once. This record comes from a study of shared clonotypes between healthy human individuals. Study-wide points: Investigators collected only blood, and repertoires in tissues likely differ.

Naive CD8 cells lacked CD45RO, underwent positive selection for CCR7 and left out terminally differentiated effector memory CD45RA+ cells. The chain links TRBV7-6 to TRBJ2-3; 8 bases fit TRBD1. The source material was naive CD8+ T cells from PBMCs. The clonotype comes from a young man in good health. Some clones in this sample may be carry-over from other donors' samples. The CDR3 nucleotides read TGTGCCAGCAGCCCCCGGACAGGGACTCAAAATACGCAGTATTTT. Its translation is CASSPRTGTQNTQYF.